The 9 T cell receptor beta chains below come from one sample, sequenced in a study of T cells in tumors after PD-1 blockade. TCRdb's copy holds only in-frame clones and misses some; the assay was immunoSEQ multiplex PCR. The table has 30,000 to 40,000 clones, more than 70% seen once. The sequenced sample was PBMCs, obtained before anti-PD-1 treatment. The receptor source for this set is a human donor with basal cell carcinoma.

CDR3 protein: CASSYQGQGRETQYF. The DNA for the CDR3 is TGTGCCAGCAGCTACCAAGGACAGGGTCGAGAGACCCAGTACTTC. The chain recombines TRBV7-6 with TRBJ2-5, with 8 bases lining up with TRBD1. CDR1 is SGHVS and CDR2 is FNYEAQ in the germline V gene. The CDR3 length is 15 residues. J gave up 4 bases and V 4 bases, and 8 bases lay outside the gene matches.

This chain uses TRBV18 with TRBJ1-4; D gene uncertain. The CDR3 runs 13 residues. The germline CDR1 and CDR2 sequences are KGHSH and LQKENI. Trimming stripped 1 base from V and 8 bases from J, with 8 bases between. The CDR3 spells CASSPHAGEKLFF. The DNA for the CDR3 is TGTGCCAGCTCACCACATGCCGGGGAAAAACTGTTTTTT.

This clone has just a few counts. The V and J genes are TRBV19 and TRBJ2-7; 7 bases align to TRBD2. Germline values: CDR1 LNHDA, CDR2 SQIVND (reference sequence). Trimming at V came to 4 bases and at J to 6 bases, leaving 9 bases not matched to a gene. The CDR3 covers 14 residues. CDR3 amino acids: CASSKRGEAGEQYF. The CDR3 nucleotides are TGTGCCAGTAGTAAACGGGGGGAGGCGGGCGAGCAGTACTTC.

This clone appeared once. The rearrangement joins TRBV4-3 to TRBJ2-1, with TRBD1 matching 7 bases. The CDR3 spans 14 residues. Germline V CDR1 and CDR2: LGHNA, YSLEER. V lost 5 bases, J lost 1 base, and 2 bases stayed unmatched. The DNA of the CDR3 is TGCGCCAGCAGCACGGGACAGTCCTACAATGAGCAGTTCTTC. It encodes CASSTGQSYNEQFF.

The chain has TRBV3-1 (or the pseudogene TRBV3-2) and TRBJ1-1; D is uncertain. V shed 0 bases and J shed 5 bases, with 13 bases lying between them. This CDR3 contains 15 residues. CDR1 and CDR2 from the germline V gene are LGHDT and YNNKEL (reference sequence). The CDR3, as DNA: TGTGCCAGCAGCCAAGAAGGCTGGGTTGGGACTGAAGCTTTCTTT. It encodes CASSQEGWVGTEAFF.

The genes are TRBV7-9 and TRBJ1-1; the D gene is possibly TRBD1 (5 bases). CDR1 SEHNR and CDR2 FQNEAQ come from the germline V gene (reference sequence). The length of the CDR3 is 13 residues. The V end lost 6 bases, the J end lost 8 bases, and 16 bases lay between the germline ends. The CDR3 DNA reads TGTGCCAGCAGTTCGGCGGGGCCCCTAGAAGCTTTCTTT. Its translation is CASSSAGPLEAFF.

The rearrangement links TRBV3-1 (or the pseudogene TRBV3-2) to TRBJ1-1; D uncertain. The CDR3 is 17 amino acids. Germline V gene lookup returns CDR1 LGHDT and CDR2 YNNKEL (reference sequence). The V gene lost 4 bases and the J gene lost 12 bases, with 30 bases spanning the gap. The CDR3 sequence is CASSLGPGAGMASLSFF. The CDR3 DNA is TGTGCCAGCAGCCTGGGCCCCGGCGCGGGAATGGCAAGTTTGTCTTTCTTT.

Written as DNA, the CDR3 is TGCGCCAGCAGCTCATCAGGGGCCGGAGGAAACACCATATATTTT. This encodes CASSSSGAGGNTIYF. The V and J genes are TRBV5-1 and TRBJ1-3; possible D gene TRBD1, 6 bases. Trimming removed 3 bases at V and 4 bases at J, with 14 bases between. This CDR3 region has 15 residues. Germline CDR1 reads SGHRS; CDR2 reads YFSETQ.

CDR3 bases: TGTGCCAGCAGCTTAGGGTATACAGGGGGCGTCTGGACCCAGTACTTC. Translating gives CASSLGYTGGVWTQYF. The chain carries TRBV7-6 and TRBJ2-5, with 9 bases aligning to TRBD1. This CDR3 spans 16 amino acids. Trimming at V came to 1 base and at J to 7 bases, leaving 10 bases not matched to a gene. Germline assignment: CDR1 SGHVS and CDR2 FNYEAQ.